This record covers a single T cell receptor beta chain. Its antigen remains unidentified. The sequenced template was cDNA made from the entire isolated RNA. Sequenced by immunoSEQ multiplex PCR; TCRdb stores in-frame clones only, minus some. The sample consists of about 660,000 clones, roughly an eighth of them appearing once. The sample originates from a study of beta chain features in type 1 diabetes. Study details: Patients shared similar age, gender and cell yields with healthy donors.

General observations from the study: Across all four CD4+ subsets, people with type 1 diabetes showed modestly shorter TCRB CDR3s. VDJ junctions from patients with type 1 diabetes contained fewer insertions and more deletions.

Germline trimming cut 10 bases from V and 1 base from J; bases unmatched to any gene: 6. Germline lookup yields CDR1 LNHDA and CDR2 SQIVND (reference sequence). The length of the CDR3 is 14 residues. This chain connects TRBV19 to TRBJ2-2; 7 bases agree with TRBD1. Source material: naive CD4+ T cells from blood. The TCR was taken from a man younger than 35 with type 1 diabetes. The CDR3 nucleotides read TGTGCCACCTCGGACAGGAAGAACACCGGGGAGCTGTTTTTT. Protein sequence: CATSDRKNTGELFF. The variable domain in full, completed from reference TRBV19 and TRBJ2-2, reads DGGITQSPKYLFRKEGQNVTLSCEQNLNHDAMYWYRQDPGQGLRLIYYSQIVNDFQKGDIAEGYSVSREKKESFPLTVTSAQKNPTAFYLCATSDRKNTGELFFGEGSRLTVL.